What follows are 20 T cell receptor beta chains derived from one specimen sequenced in a study of beta chain features in type 1 diabetes. The sequenced template was cDNA made from the entire isolated RNA. Profiled with immunoSEQ multiplex PCR; TCRdb holds only in-frame clones, not every one. This sample has 400,000 to 500,000 clones, with roughly 14% found just once. The sequenced sample was naive CD4+ T cells from blood. The receptors come from a man aged 30-40 years in good health.

This clone has only a few counts. The gene calls are TRBV5-6 and TRBJ2-7; the D gene is possibly TRBD1 (5 bases). The CDR3 has 13 amino acids. Per germline, CDR1 SGHDT and CDR2 YYEEEE. V shed 7 bases and J shed 2 bases, with 13 bases lying between them. CDR3 sequence reads: CASFPQGTYEQYF. As DNA, the CDR3 is TGTGCCAGCTTCCCCCAGGGAACCTACGAGCAGTACTTC.

The chain combines TRBV7-9 with TRBJ2-7, with 8 bases aligning to TRBD1. V lost 2 bases to trimming and J lost 7 bases; unmatched junction nucleotides: 16. Germline loops: CDR1 SEHNR, CDR2 FQNEAQ (reference sequence). This CDR3 is 17 amino acids long. Written as DNA, the CDR3 is TGTGCCAGCAGCTTATCCGAGGACAGGGAACGGTCCCTAGAGCAGTACGTC. It encodes CASSLSEDRERSLEQYV.

This clone was seen a few times. The V and J genes are TRBV30 and TRBJ2-5, with 8 bases matching TRBD2. After removal of 2 bases from V and 3 bases from J, the junction contained 5 bases not matched to a gene. The germline gives CDR1 GTSNPN, CDR2 SVGIG (reference sequence). The CDR3 runs 14 residues. CDR3 nucleotide sequence: TGTGCCTGGAGTCCGGGGGGGAATGAAGAGACCCAGTACTTC. Residues: CAWSPGGNEETQYF. The whole variable domain, filled in from reference TRBV30 and TRBJ2-5, reads SQTIHQWPATLVQPVGSPLSLECTVEGTSNPNLYWYRQAAGRGLQLLFYSVGIGQISSEVPQNLSASRPQDRQFILSSKKLLLSDSGFYLCAWSPGGNEETQYFGPGTRLLVL.

This clone was picked up a small number of times. Other nucleotide sequences in the sample specify the same CDR3. The chain is built from TRBV5-1 and TRBJ2-5; TRBD2 matches 10 bases. Trimming took 0 bases from V and 1 from J; bases not matched to a gene: 0. Germline CDR1 and CDR2: SGHRS and YFSETQ. This CDR3 spans 15 amino acids. This chain's CDR3 is CASSLGLAGQETQYF. The DNA of the CDR3 is TGCGCCAGCAGCTTGGGACTAGCGGGCCAAGAGACCCAGTACTTC.

In this sample, this clone turned up a few times. The chain recombines TRBV7-9 with TRBJ2-5; 7 bases align to TRBD1. With V trimmed by 4 bases and J by 2 bases, 7 bases remained unmatched. The CDR3 consists of 15 residues. CDR1 SEHNR and CDR2 FQNEAQ come from the germline V gene (reference sequence). CDR3: CASSSTPGQQETQYF. In DNA, the CDR3 is TGTGCCAGCAGCTCGACACCGGGACAGCAAGAGACCCAGTACTTC.

The chain is built from TRBV9 and TRBJ2-1; 7 bases fit TRBD2. CDR1 is SGDLS and CDR2 is YYNGEE in the germline V gene. With 3 bases clipped from V and 0 bases from J, the junction kept 3 bases outside the gene matches. The CDR3 length is 15 residues. The CDR3 is CASSETSDSYNEQFF. CDR3 nucleotide sequence: TGTGCCAGCAGCGAAACTAGCGACTCCTACAATGAGCAGTTCTTC.

The V and J genes are TRBV30 and TRBJ2-5; 10 bases fit TRBD1. The CDR3 is made up of 18 amino acids. The J segment lost 5 bases and the V segment lost 3 bases, leaving 18 bases of the junction unmatched. Germline V lookup: CDR1 GTSNPN, CDR2 SVGIG (reference sequence). DNA of the CDR3: TGTGCCTGGAGCCTGATACTGACAGGGACAGGGGTAGAGGAGACCCAGTACTTC. Amino acid sequence: CAWSLILTGTGVEETQYF. Variable domain in full (rest from reference TRBV30 and TRBJ2-5): SQTIHQWPATLVQPVGSPLSLECTVEGTSNPNLYWYRQAAGRGLQLLFYSVGIGQISSEVPQNLSASRPQDRQFILSSKKLLLSDSGFYLCAWSLILTGTGVEETQYFGPGTRLLVL.

The table lists this clone with a few counts. J is TRBJ2-3 and V is TRBV13, with a possible D match to TRBD1 (6 bases). Germline assignment: CDR1 PRHDT and CDR2 FYEKMQ (reference sequence). The V and J ends lost 7 bases and 6 bases respectively, with 23 bases between them. This CDR3 has 16 amino acids. CDR3: CASTTAVGGERDTQYF. CDR3 bases: TGTGCCAGCACCACAGCAGTAGGGGGAGAGCGTGATACGCAGTATTTT.

V is TRBV5-4 and J is TRBJ1-4; maybe TRBD1 (5 bases). Trimming shortened V by 2 bases and J by 0 bases, and 8 bases separated the two germline ends. The CDR3 spans 15 residues. Germline CDR1 reads SGHNT; CDR2 reads YYREEE (reference sequence). CDR3 residues: CASSFRQTTNEKLFF. CDR3 in DNA: TGTGCCAGCAGCTTTAGACAGACAACTAATGAAAAACTGTTTTTT.

This clone was counted a few times. This chain joins TRBV6-5 and TRBJ2-7; 7 nucleotides match TRBD2. The CDR3 runs 13 residues. Germline lookup yields CDR1 MNHEY and CDR2 SVGAGI. The V gene end was trimmed by 7 bases and the J gene end by 5 bases; junction bases not matched to a gene: 8. The CDR3 coding sequence is TGTGCCAGCACCTCAGGTGGGAGGGACGAGCAGTACTTC. Its translation: CASTSGGRDEQYF.

This clone came up a few times. The chain couples TRBV23-1 to TRBJ2-4; D is unresolved. TRBV23-1 is an ORF, and what it does is uncertain. V was shortened by 3 bases and J by 0 bases, with 18 bases between the two germline ends. The CDR3 length is 18 residues. As DNA, the CDR3 is TGCGCCAGCAGTCAGGGCCAACCAATCCATCTAGCCAAAAACATTCAGTACTTC. The encoded protein is CASSQGQPIHLAKNIQYF.

This clone turned up a few times. The chain joins TRBV29-1 to TRBJ2-1; the match to TRBD2 covers 8 bases. From germline, CDR1 is SQVTM and CDR2 ANQGSEA. This CDR3 is built from 16 residues. The ends lost 6 bases at V and 0 bases at J; junction bases unmatched: 10. The CDR3 loop reads CSVARSGGTSYNEQFF. Written as DNA, the CDR3 is TGCAGCGTGGCAAGAAGCGGGGGAACCTCCTACAATGAGCAGTTCTTC.

J is TRBJ2-7 and V is TRBV27; D is ambiguous. With 6 bases removed from V and 12 bases from J, the gap between germline ends came to 21 bases. CDR1 and CDR2 from the germline V gene are MNHEY and SMNVEV (reference sequence). The CDR3 totals 13 residues. CDR3 sequence: CASSPMERTPGYF. The CDR3 coding sequence is TGTGCCAGCAGCCCCATGGAACGGACCCCTGGGTACTTC.

The chain is built from TRBV4-3 and TRBJ2-7, with TRBD2 identical over 15 bases. Germline-derived CDR1 and CDR2 are LGHNA and YSLEER. After removal of 3 bases from V and 7 bases from J, the junction contained 13 bases not matched to a gene. The length of the CDR3 is 18 residues. The chain's CDR3 is CASSQSTAGTSGGHEQYF. DNA for the CDR3: TGCGCCAGCAGCCAGTCCACGGCGGGGACTAGCGGGGGGCATGAGCAGTACTTC.

This sequence joins TRBV19 and TRBJ2-3; possibly TRBD2 for D (5 bases). The V end lost 3 bases, the J end lost 4 bases, and 11 bases lay between the germline ends. The CDR3 totals 14 residues. Germline assignment: CDR1 LNHDA and CDR2 SQIVND (reference sequence). The CDR3: CASSIGLSADTQYF. CDR3 bases: TGTGCCAGTAGTATCGGACTGAGTGCAGATACGCAGTATTTT.

This clone was detected a few times. The genes are TRBV13 and TRBJ1-5; TRBD1 might be the D (5 bases). Germline V gene data show CDR1 as PRHDT and CDR2 as FYEKMQ (reference sequence). Between the trimmed V and J ends, which lost 5 bases and 2 bases, there was a span of 10 bases. The CDR3 runs 14 residues. This CDR3 is CASSPGRGNQPQHF. Here the CDR3 DNA reads TGTGCCAGCAGCCCGGGACGGGGCAATCAGCCCCAGCATTTT.

The V gene is TRBV4-3, the J gene TRBJ2-2; the D is unclear. Looked up from germline, CDR1 is LGHNA and CDR2 is YSLEER. The CDR3 length is 15 residues. Trimming took off 1 base at V and 6 bases at J, with 12 bases between the two ends. CDR3 region: CASSQVAADAGELFF. Written as DNA, the CDR3 is TGCGCCAGCAGCCAAGTCGCGGCGGACGCCGGGGAGCTGTTTTTT.

The chain's CDR3 is CASSGNGAGANVLTF. CDR3 sequence (DNA): TGTGCCAGCAGTGGCAACGGAGCTGGGGCCAACGTCCTGACTTTC. The chain combines TRBV6-6 with TRBJ2-6; D remains ambiguous. CDR1 and CDR2 from the germline V gene are MNHNY and SVGAGI (reference sequence). Trimming took off 5 bases at V and 2 bases at J, with 10 bases between the two ends. The CDR3 has 15 residues.

Worth noting for this clone: The same CDR3 can be traced to other DNA sequences in this sample. V and J are TRBV5-1 and TRBJ2-1; tentatively, D is TRBD1 (6 bases). The V gene's germline CDR1 is SGHRS and CDR2 YFSETQ. V lost 0 bases and J 4 bases, leaving 8 bases between the germline ends. This CDR3 region has 14 residues. DNA of the CDR3: TGCGCCAGCAGCTTGGAGGGGACATACAATGAGCAGTTCTTC. Its translation is CASSLEGTYNEQFF. Variable domain in full (rest from reference TRBV5-1 and TRBJ2-1): KAGVTQTPRYLIKTRGQQVTLSCSPISGHRSVSWYQQTPGQGLQFLFEYFSETQRNKGNFPGRFSGRQFSNSRSEMNVSTLELGDSALYLCASSLEGTYNEQFFGPGTRLTVL.

The chain employs TRBV5-1 and TRBJ2-3, with 7 nucleotides matching TRBD2. This CDR3 spans 17 amino acids. V lost 4 bases to trimming and J lost 4 bases; unmatched junction nucleotides: 15. CDR1 and CDR2 (germline): SGHRS, YFSETQ. CDR3 DNA: TGCGCCAGCAGCCTCTCTACTAGCGCCTCCTGGGCAGATACGCAGTATTTT. Translation gives CASSLSTSASWADTQYF. Using reference TRBV5-1 and TRBJ2-3 for the parts outside the CDR3, the full variable domain is KAGVTQTPRYLIKTRGQQVTLSCSPISGHRSVSWYQQTPGQGLQFLFEYFSETQRNKGNFPGRFSGRQFSNSRSEMNVSTLELGDSALYLCASSLSTSASWADTQYFGPGTRLTVL.